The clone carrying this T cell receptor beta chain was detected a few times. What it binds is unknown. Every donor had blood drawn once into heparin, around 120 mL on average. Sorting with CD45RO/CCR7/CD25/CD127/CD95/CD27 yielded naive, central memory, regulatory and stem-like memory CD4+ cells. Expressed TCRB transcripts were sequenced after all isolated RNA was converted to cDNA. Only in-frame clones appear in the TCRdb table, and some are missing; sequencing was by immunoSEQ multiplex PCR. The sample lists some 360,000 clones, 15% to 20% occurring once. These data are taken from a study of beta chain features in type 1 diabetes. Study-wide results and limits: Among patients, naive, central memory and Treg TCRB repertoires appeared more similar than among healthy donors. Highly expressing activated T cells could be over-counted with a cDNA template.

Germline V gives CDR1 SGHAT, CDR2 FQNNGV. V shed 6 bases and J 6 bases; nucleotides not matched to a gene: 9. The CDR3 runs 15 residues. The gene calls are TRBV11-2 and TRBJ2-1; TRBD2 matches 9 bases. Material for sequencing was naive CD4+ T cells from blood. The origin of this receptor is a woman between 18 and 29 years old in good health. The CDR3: CASRTAGGPSNEQFF. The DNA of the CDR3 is TGTGCCAGCAGAACTGCGGGAGGGCCGAGCAATGAGCAGTTCTTC.